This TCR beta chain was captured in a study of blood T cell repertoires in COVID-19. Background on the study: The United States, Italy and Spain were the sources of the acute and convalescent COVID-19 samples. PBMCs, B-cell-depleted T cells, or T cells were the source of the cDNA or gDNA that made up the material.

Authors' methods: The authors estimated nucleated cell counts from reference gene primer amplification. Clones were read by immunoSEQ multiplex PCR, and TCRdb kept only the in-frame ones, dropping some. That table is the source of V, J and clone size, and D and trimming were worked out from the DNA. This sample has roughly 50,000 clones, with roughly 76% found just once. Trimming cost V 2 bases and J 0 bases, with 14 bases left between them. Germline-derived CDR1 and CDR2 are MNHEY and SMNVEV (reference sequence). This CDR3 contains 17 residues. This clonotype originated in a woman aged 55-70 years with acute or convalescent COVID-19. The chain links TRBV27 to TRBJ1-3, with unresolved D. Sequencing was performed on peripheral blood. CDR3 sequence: CASSLSPGGLSGNTIYF. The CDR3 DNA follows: TGTGCCAGCAGTTTAAGCCCAGGTGGCCTCTCTGGAAACACCATATATTTT.